These T cell receptor beta chains were read from a single sample in a study of control samples from healthy donors and cancer patients. The protocol was immunoSEQ multiplex PCR, while the TCRdb copy is restricted to in-frame clones and leaves out a portion. The sample shows about 22,000 clones, approximately 83% of them seen only once. The material sequenced was PBMCs. The source of these receptors is a man aged 55 to 70 with head and neck cancer. Both conserved end residues are trimmed from each CDR3. A D gene is named only where the DNA matches it firmly.

j_gene | v_gene | d_gene | CDR3aa
TRBJ2-7 | TRBV29-1 | NA | SVRRTDGEQY
TRBJ1-5 | TRBV5-6 | NA | ASSRGRYSNQPQH
TRBJ1-3 | TRBV3-1/TRBV3-2 | NA | ASSRPPWQDSGNTIY
TRBJ1-2 | TRBV4-1 | NA | ASSQAIRGGYGYT
TRBJ1-2 | TRBV3-1/TRBV3-2 | TRBD1 | ASSLRTGAGYT
TRBJ1-4 | TRBV6-6 | TRBD1 | ASSPGTEHGETNEKLF
TRBJ2-2 | TRBV19 | NA | ASSISARVLTGELF
TRBJ1-1 | TRBV4-1 | NA | ASSSSAATEAF
TRBJ2-7 | TRBV28 | TRBD1 | ASSSPGQGGGHEQY
TRBJ1-2 | TRBV14 | NA | ASSPIGQTLYGYT
TRBJ2-2 | TRBV19 | TRBD2 | AGQTSGTGELF
TRBJ2-7 | TRBV7-6 | NA | ASSLGSLSSYEQY
TRBJ2-6 | TRBV11-2 | NA | ASSLVAGSGANVLT
TRBJ2-1 | TRBV28 | TRBD2 | ASRDSGLAGEGSYNEQF
TRBJ2-2 | TRBV5-5 | TRBD1 | ASRSDRVSTGELF
TRBJ2-2 | TRBV18 | NA | ASSPPWGPPNTGELF
TRBJ2-5 | TRBV6-5 | NA | ASSLGRETQY
TRBJ2-3 | TRBV7-8 | TRBD1 | ASSRDRSTDTQY
TRBJ2-3 | TRBV7-2 | NA | ASSLYGGSTDTQY
TRBJ1-1 | TRBV11-3 | NA | ASTPTRGNTEAF
TRBJ2-5 | TRBV5-1 | TRBD2 | ASSSLGGGAIQTQY
TRBJ2-7 | TRBV19 | NA | ASSAGQNYEQY